This passage covers 30 T cell receptor beta chains from one sample sequenced in a study of cytomegalovirus exposure and HLA in healthy donors. The PCR was carried out with 60 Vbeta primers and 13 Jbeta primers. Measured with immunoSEQ multiplex PCR; TCRdb has only the in-frame clones, and not every one. The profile covers 95,000 to 150,000 clones, with over 75% appearing a single time and 2.1% taken by the ten largest. The sample taken for sequencing was PBMCs. These TCRs come from a man aged 25-45 years in good health and CMV-seronegative.

The chain has TRBV7-2 and TRBJ1-1; no reliable D call. The germline CDR1 and CDR2 sequences are SGHTA and FQGNSA. The V end lost 2 bases, the J end lost 4 bases, and 11 bases lay between the germline ends. The CDR3 spans 14 residues. CDR3 loop: CASSLLASGTEAFF. The CDR3 DNA is TGTGCCAGCAGCTTATTGGCGAGCGGCACTGAAGCTTTCTTT.

This clone was detected only once. This chain joins TRBV28 and TRBJ1-1; the match to TRBD1 covers 9 bases. In germline, CDR1 is MDHEN, CDR2 SYDVKM. The ends lost 10 bases at V and 13 bases at J; junction bases unmatched: 13. This CDR3 comprises 12 residues. The CDR3 is CATGTGPAGGFF. The CDR3 nucleotides read TGTGCCACGGGGACAGGGCCGGCCGGAGGTTTCTTT.

The V call is TRBV9, the J call TRBJ2-3; 7 bases are a match to TRBD2. Germline values: CDR1 SGDLS, CDR2 YYNGEE. V lost 0 bases to trimming and J lost 1 base; unmatched junction nucleotides: 5. This CDR3 is 16 amino acids long. The CDR3 DNA sequence: TGTGCCAGCAGCGTAGGAGGTGCGGGGGGCACAGATACGCAGTATTTT. This translates into CASSVGGAGGTDTQYF.

The CDR3 bases are TGTGCCAGCAGCCAGGGGAACACTGAAGCTTTCTTT. It yields the protein CASSQGNTEAFF. This chain uses TRBV28 with TRBJ1-1; D might be TRBD1 (5 bases). The V end lost 6 bases, the J end lost 1 base, and 6 bases lay between the germline ends. CDR1 MDHEN and CDR2 SYDVKM come from the germline V gene. CDR3 length: 12 residues.

This chain's CDR3 is CASSPDRGRVYGYTF. In nucleotides, the CDR3 is TGCGCCAGCAGCCCTGACAGGGGGCGCGTGTACGGCTACACCTTC. This chain connects TRBV5-1 to TRBJ1-2; 10 nucleotides line up with TRBD1. This CDR3 region has 15 residues. Germline V gene lookup returns CDR1 SGHRS and CDR2 YFSETQ. Trimming at V came to 4 bases and at J to 8 bases, leaving 11 bases not matched to a gene.

The V call is TRBV11-2, the J call TRBJ2-5; possible D gene TRBD1, 7 bases. The V end was cut by 2 bases, the J end by 6 bases, with 16 bases between. The length of the CDR3 is 15 residues. Germline lookup yields CDR1 SGHAT and CDR2 FQNNGV. This chain's CDR3 is CASSLQGGHSKTQYF. CDR3 sequence (DNA): TGTGCCAGCAGCTTACAGGGGGGCCATTCGAAGACCCAGTACTTC.

The chain recombines TRBV9 with TRBJ1-3; weak D call: TRBD1 (6 bases). CDR1 is SGDLS and CDR2 is YYNGEE in the germline V gene. Trimming shortened V by 8 bases and J by 3 bases, and 15 bases separated the two germline ends. The length of the CDR3 is 14 residues. The CDR3 protein is CASARGQIGNTIYF. The CDR3 coding sequence is TGTGCCAGTGCGCGGGGGCAGATTGGAAACACCATATATTTT.

As regards this clone: One end of the junction is discordant with germline, which a read error may explain. This chain links TRBV7-2 with TRBJ2-7, with 8 bases fitting TRBD2. The CDR3 length is 14 residues. Germline CDR1 SGHTA, CDR2 FQGNSA. The CDR3 coding sequence is TGTGCCAGCAGCTTGGCGGGCGGGGGGTACGAGCAGCACTTC. Translated, it gives CASSLAGGGYEQHF.

This clone was seen a single time. The chain has TRBV7-9 and TRBJ1-2, with unresolved D. This CDR3 is 12 amino acids long. Germline V gene data show CDR1 as SEHNR and CDR2 as FQNEAQ (reference sequence). V dropped 3 bases and J dropped 4 bases, with 6 bases sitting between them. CDR3 DNA sequence: TGTGCCAGCAGCTTGGACTTCTATGGCTACACCTTC. Translation: CASSLDFYGYTF. The full variable domain, completed using reference TRBV7-9 and TRBJ1-2, is DTGVSQNPRHKITKRGQNVTFRCDPISEHNRLYWYRQTLGQGPEFLTYFQNEAQLEKSRLLSDRFSAERPKGSFSTLEIQRTEQGDSAMYLCASSLDFYGYTFGSGTRLTVV.

The chain combines TRBV7-2 with TRBJ2-5; 7 bases fit TRBD1. CDR1 is SGHTA, CDR2 FQGNSA, per germline. The CDR3 spans 16 residues. The V and J ends lost 5 bases and 5 bases, in that order; junction bases with no gene match: 14. CDR3 region: CASSHPPGQLRETQYF. Written as DNA, the CDR3 is TGTGCCAGCAGCCACCCCCCGGGACAGCTGCGGGAGACCCAGTACTTC.

The chain combines TRBV5-1 with TRBJ2-2, with 8 bases aligning to TRBD2. The germline V gene encodes CDR1 SGHRS and CDR2 YFSETQ. Trimming took 2 bases from V and 3 from J; bases not matched to a gene: 3. CDR3 length: 15 residues. The CDR3 here is CASSFSGAYTGELFF. CDR3 nucleotides: TGCGCCAGCAGCTTTAGCGGGGCGTACACCGGGGAGCTGTTTTTT.

The gene calls are TRBV28 and TRBJ1-2; D remains ambiguous. Between the trimmed V and J ends, which lost 6 bases and 7 bases, there was a span of 12 bases. Germline values: CDR1 MDHEN, CDR2 SYDVKM. The CDR3 covers 12 residues. The DNA of the CDR3 is TGTGCCAGCAGAGGCCCATACAGTGGCTACACCTTC. It yields the protein CASRGPYSGYTF.

Details on this clone: The same CDR3 also results from other DNA sequences found in this sample. This chain links TRBV11-2 with TRBJ1-2, with a tentative D call TRBD1 (5 bases). Germline-derived CDR1 and CDR2 are SGHAT and FQNNGV. This CDR3 spans 13 amino acids. Trimming removed 1 base at V and 4 bases at J, with 7 bases between. CDR3 in amino acids: CASSLGGIYGYTF. Written as DNA, the CDR3 is TGTGCCAGCAGCTTAGGGGGCATCTATGGCTACACCTTC.

The chain is built from TRBV7-9 and TRBJ2-5, with 8 bases matching TRBD1. Per the germline V gene, CDR1 is SEHNR and CDR2 is FQNEAQ (reference sequence). Germline trimming cut 2 bases from V and 5 bases from J; bases unmatched to any gene: 4. The CDR3 is made up of 14 amino acids. The CDR3 spells CASSLPGGPETQYF. DNA of the CDR3: TGTGCCAGCAGCTTACCAGGGGGCCCGGAGACCCAGTACTTC. The full variable domain, its missing parts supplied by reference TRBV7-9 and TRBJ2-5, is DTGVSQNPRHKITKRGQNVTFRCDPISEHNRLYWYRQTLGQGPEFLTYFQNEAQLEKSRLLSDRFSAERPKGSFSTLEIQRTEQGDSAMYLCASSLPGGPETQYFGPGTRLLVL.

This chain connects TRBV27 to TRBJ1-6, with 7 bases identical to TRBD1. CDR3 length equals 19 residues. CDR1 is MNHEY and CDR2 is SMNVEV in the germline V gene (reference sequence). V was clipped by 2 bases and J by 0 bases; unmatched bases: 10. The CDR3 is CASSLIRPGDSSYNSPLHF. DNA for the CDR3: TGTGCCAGCAGTTTAATTCGGCCAGGGGACAGCTCCTATAATTCACCCCTCCACTTT.

This clone showed up just once. The chain has TRBV28 and TRBJ1-6; D gene unclear. Trimming removed 5 bases at V and 0 bases at J, with 11 bases between. The germline V gene encodes CDR1 MDHEN and CDR2 SYDVKM. The CDR3 sequence is 16 residues long. The CDR3 DNA is TGTGCCAGCAGTCCTGACATAGGCTCCTATAATTCACCCCTCCACTTT. Its translation: CASSPDIGSYNSPLHF.

V gene TRBV7-6 combines with J gene TRBJ2-5; D gene unclear. Trimming cost V 5 bases and J 0 bases, with 4 bases left between them. This CDR3 spans 12 amino acids. Germline V lookup: CDR1 SGHVS, CDR2 FNYEAQ. The CDR3 nucleotides read TGTGCCAGCAGCCGGTACCAAGAGACCCAGTACTTC. It specifies CASSRYQETQYF.

The chain carries TRBV19 and TRBJ2-6; 7 nucleotides line up with TRBD1. CDR1 and CDR2 (germline): LNHDA, SQIVND (reference sequence). V lost 7 bases and J lost 0; bases outside the gene matches: 12. This CDR3 has 18 amino acids. The CDR3 DNA sequence: TGTGCCAGTACCACCTTCGACAGGGTGAGCTCTGGGGCCAACGTCCTGACTTTC. As protein: CASTTFDRVSSGANVLTF. Drawing the rest from reference TRBV19 and TRBJ2-6, the complete variable domain is DGGITQSPKYLFRKEGQNVTLSCEQNLNHDAMYWYRQDPGQGLRLIYYSQIVNDFQKGDIAEGYSVSREKKESFPLTVTSAQKNPTAFYLCASTTFDRVSSGANVLTFGAGSRLTVL.

This clone has just a few counts. V usage is TRBV9 and J usage is TRBJ1-1; TRBD1 might be the D (6 bases). Germline CDR1 reads SGDLS; CDR2 reads YYNGEE. The CDR3 runs to 15 residues. Trimming removed 0 bases at V and 6 bases at J, with 15 bases between. The CDR3 bases are TGTGCCAGCAGCGTAGGAGGAGGGGGGGATTCTGAAGCTTTCTTT. Encoded protein: CASSVGGGGDSEAFF. Full variable domain (rest looked up from reference TRBV9 and TRBJ1-1): DSGVTQTPKHLITATGQRVTLRCSPRSGDLSVYWYQQSLDQGLQFLIQYYNGEERAKGNILERFSAQQFPDLHSELNLSSLELGDSALYFCASSVGGGGDSEAFFGQGTRLTVV.

The chain joins TRBV10-3 to TRBJ2-3; 10 positions match TRBD2. The CDR3 extends over 14 amino acids. Germline trimming cut 5 bases from V and 1 base from J; bases unmatched to any gene: 0. The germline V gene encodes CDR1 ENHRY and CDR2 SYGVKD. CDR3 sequence reads: CAISLAGGTDTQYF. The DNA for the CDR3 is TGTGCCATCAGTCTAGCGGGGGGCACAGATACGCAGTATTTT.

The chain combines TRBV5-5 with TRBJ2-1, with 10 bases identical to TRBD1. The V gene end was trimmed by 3 bases and the J gene end by 2 bases; junction bases not matched to a gene: 2. CDR3 size: 15 residues. CDR1 is SGHKS and CDR2 is YYEKEE in the germline V gene (reference sequence). The CDR3 bases are TGTGCCAGCAGCTCTGGACAGGGGGCCTACAATGAGCAGTTCTTC. Translation gives CASSSGQGAYNEQFF.

V is TRBV28 and J is TRBJ1-1; D is possibly TRBD1 (6 bases). This CDR3 has 13 amino acids. The V gene's germline CDR1 is MDHEN and CDR2 SYDVKM. The ends were cut back, 5 bases at V and 5 bases at J, with 12 bases in the middle. CDR3 nucleotide sequence: TGTGCCAGCAGTCTCTTAGACAGGACTGAAGCTTTCTTT. It encodes CASSLLDRTEAFF.

This clone was counted once. The chain employs TRBV18 and TRBJ1-2; D is undetermined. Trimming took 3 bases from V and 1 from J, leaving 3 bases between them. Germline lookup yields CDR1 KGHSH and CDR2 LQKENI. The CDR3 loop spans 12 amino acids. Here the CDR3 reads CASSPGNYGYTF. The DNA of the CDR3 is TGTGCCAGCTCACCCGGTAACTATGGCTACACCTTC.

V gene TRBV7-2 combines with J gene TRBJ2-1, with 8 bases lining up with TRBD2. V trimming: 4 bases; J trimming: 7 bases; junction bases outside the gene matches: 9. CDR1 and CDR2 from the germline V gene are SGHTA and FQGNSA. The CDR3 is 15 amino acids. CDR3 bases: TGTGCCAGCAGCTCTATCAGCGGGGGAAGGAATGAGCAGTTCTTC. This sequence encodes CASSSISGGRNEQFF.

The V gene is TRBV28, the J gene TRBJ1-2; 9 nucleotides match TRBD1. V shed 3 bases, J shed 8 bases, and the junction held 4 bases outside the gene matches. This CDR3 has 13 residues. Germline V gene lookup returns CDR1 MDHEN and CDR2 SYDVKM. The CDR3 protein is CASSLNRGRGYTF. The CDR3 nucleotides read TGTGCCAGCAGTTTGAACAGGGGGCGGGGCTACACCTTC.

The rearrangement joins TRBV28 to TRBJ2-1; weak D call: TRBD2 (6 bases). With 1 base removed from V and 3 bases from J, the gap between germline ends came to 10 bases. Germline V CDR1 and CDR2: MDHEN, SYDVKM. The CDR3 sequence is 15 residues long. CDR3 bases: TGTGCCAGCAGTTTATATGACGGGGGCTACAATGAGCAGTTCTTC. Residues: CASSLYDGGYNEQFF.

This rearrangement joins TRBV5-4 to TRBJ1-5, with D uncertain. The V gene lost 0 bases and the J gene lost 0 bases, with 13 bases spanning the gap. The germline CDR1 and CDR2 sequences are SGHNT and YYREEE (reference sequence). CDR3 size: 17 residues. The chain's CDR3 is CASSLGPGSSSNQPQHF. The CDR3 DNA reads TGTGCCAGCAGCTTGGGACCGGGATCTAGTAGCAATCAGCCCCAGCATTTT.

The rearrangement uses TRBV6-5 and TRBJ1-1; 7 bases align to TRBD1. The J segment lost 1 base and the V segment lost 6 bases, leaving 5 bases of the junction unmatched. Looked up from germline, CDR1 is MNHEY and CDR2 is SVGAGI. The CDR3 covers 14 residues. CDR3 in DNA: TGTGCCAGCAGATATACAGGGGAGAACACTGAAGCTTTCTTT. Its translation: CASRYTGENTEAFF.

The chain links TRBV7-9 to TRBJ2-4, with D maybe TRBD2 (6 bases). The CDR3 contains 12 residues. Germline assignment: CDR1 SEHNR and CDR2 FQNEAQ (reference sequence). With 3 bases removed from V and 6 bases from J, the gap between germline ends came to 6 bases. CDR3 sequence: CASSLGGNIQYF. The CDR3 region has the DNA TGTGCCAGCAGCTTGGGAGGAAACATTCAGTACTTC.

The V and J genes are TRBV6-5 and TRBJ1-1; tentatively, D is TRBD1 (5 bases). V lost 8 bases and J 0 bases, leaving 10 bases between the germline ends. This CDR3 has 13 residues. Looked up from germline, CDR1 is MNHEY and CDR2 is SVGAGI. The CDR3 here is CASYQGMNTEAFF. The CDR3 DNA is TGTGCCAGCTATCAGGGCATGAACACTGAAGCTTTCTTT.